The source of this T cell receptor (beta chain) is a study of a mutant IDH1 vaccine in newly diagnosed glioma. A note on this clone: Its specificity is unknown.

The data were produced by immunoSEQ multiplex PCR, yet TCRdb's version contains in-frame clones alone and is incomplete. Of 80,000 to 100,000 clones listed, more than 65% are singletons. The study, taken as a whole, reports: Any relationship between pseudoprogression and changes in top peripheral T cell clonotypes seemed absent.

The CDR3 extends over 11 amino acids. The germline V gene encodes CDR1 ENHRY and CDR2 SYGVKD. V dropped 1 base and J dropped 8 bases, with 4 bases sitting between them. Time point specified: baseline, week 1 (first vaccination visit). The treatment denotes: pre-vaccination baseline after standard-of-care therapy. This clonotype was sampled from a man aged 40-50 years with glioma. Some clones in this sample may be carry-over from other donors' samples. The chain uses TRBV10-3 and TRBJ2-3; D not resolved. Sequencing used PBMCs, obtained from a glioma patient treated with radiotherapy, temozolomide or both. This chain's CDR3 is CAISELSTQYF. The CDR3 DNA follows: TGTGCCATCAGTGAGTTGAGTACGCAGTATTTT.